A few counts support the clone carrying this T cell receptor beta chain. This record comes from a study of CD8 T cells in ankylosing spondylitis. Using quantitative 5'-RACE with molecular barcodes, the authors made TCR beta libraries. From the 5' RACE reads, TCRdb called clonotypes with MiXCR, one entry per CDR3 protein. This sample yields roughly 250,000 distinct CDR3 sequences, of which approximately 9% are seen a single time; about 6.5% belongs to the top ten. Sequencing was carried out using blood, either unsorted or a sorted T cell fraction (not recorded which). This TCR came from a male donor with ankylosing spondylitis or in good health (not recorded which).

CDR3 sequence (DNA): TGCAGTGCTAGACGACTCGCGAACACTGAAGCTTTCTTT. Translation gives CSARRLANTEAFF. The chain is built from TRBV20-1 and TRBJ1-1; D ambiguous. Trimming stripped 2 bases from V and 1 base from J, with 8 bases between. This CDR3 has 13 amino acids. The germline V gene has CDR1 DFQATT and CDR2 SNEGSKA (reference sequence).